This T cell receptor beta chain was sequenced for a study of blood T cell repertoires in COVID-19. Study overall: Samples taken during acute and convalescent COVID-19 were collected in the United States, Italy and Spain. In each case, the material was cDNA or gDNA derived from T cells, B-cell-depleted T cells, or PBMCs.

This CDR3 has 12 amino acids. Germline values: CDR1 SQVTM, CDR2 ANQGSEA. The V end was cut by 3 bases, the J end by 3 bases, with 8 bases between. The method was immunoSEQ multiplex PCR; TCRdb's version includes in-frame clones alone and lacks a portion of them. Among 35,000 to 50,000 clones listed, around 70% were seen once. The TCR originated in a man of 80 years or more with acute or convalescent COVID-19. The V gene is TRBV29-1, the J gene TRBJ1-2; perhaps TRBD1 as D (6 bases). Sequencing used peripheral blood. CDR3 bases: TGCAGCGTTGAGACAGGACACTATGGCTACACCTTC. Protein product: CSVETGHYGYTF.